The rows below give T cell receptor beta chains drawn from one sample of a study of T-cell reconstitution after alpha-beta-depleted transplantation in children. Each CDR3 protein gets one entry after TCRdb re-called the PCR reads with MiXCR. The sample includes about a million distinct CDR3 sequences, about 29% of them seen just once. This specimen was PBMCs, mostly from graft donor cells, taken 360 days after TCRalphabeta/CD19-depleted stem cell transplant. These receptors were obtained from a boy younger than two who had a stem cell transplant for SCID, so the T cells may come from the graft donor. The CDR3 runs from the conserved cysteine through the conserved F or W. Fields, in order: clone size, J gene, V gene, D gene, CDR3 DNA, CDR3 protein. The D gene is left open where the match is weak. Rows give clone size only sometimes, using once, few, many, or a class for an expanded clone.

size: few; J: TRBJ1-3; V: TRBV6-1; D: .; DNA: TGTGCCAGCAGTGAAGTGGGCAGGGCTGGAAACACCATATATTTT; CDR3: CASSEVGRAGNTIYF
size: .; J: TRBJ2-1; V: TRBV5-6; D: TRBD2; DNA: TGTGCCAGCAGCTTTCCTCAGGTGCTGGGGGGGTGGTCCTACAATGAGCAGTTCTTC; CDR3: CASSFPQVLGGWSYNEQFF
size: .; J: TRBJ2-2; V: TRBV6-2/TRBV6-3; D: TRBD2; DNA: TGTGCCAGCAGTCGTGGGCTAGCGGGGGGCTACACCGGGGAGCTGTTTTTT; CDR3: CASSRGLAGGYTGELFF
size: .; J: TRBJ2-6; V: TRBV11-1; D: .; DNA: TGTGCCAGCAGCACTTTAACCGGATTAATAGGATCTGGGGCCAACGTCCTGACTTTC; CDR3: CASSTLTGLIGSGANVLTF
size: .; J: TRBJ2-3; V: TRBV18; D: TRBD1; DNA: TGTGCCAGCTCCCCCGGCAGGGGGAACACAGATACGCAGTATTTT; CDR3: CASSPGRGNTDTQYF
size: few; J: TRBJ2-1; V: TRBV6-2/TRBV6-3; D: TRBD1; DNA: TGTGCCAGCATCCCGAGAGTATGGACAGGGCTTTACAATGAGCAGTTCTTC; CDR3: CASIPRVWTGLYNEQFF
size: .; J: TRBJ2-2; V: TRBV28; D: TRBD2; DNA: TGTGCCAGCAGGAAAGCGGGGGGAAACACCGGGGAGCTGTTTTTT; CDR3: CASRKAGGNTGELFF
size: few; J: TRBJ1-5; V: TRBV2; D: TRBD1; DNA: TGTGCCAGCAGGCCGACAGGGGAATGGCCCCAGCATTTT; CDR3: CASRPTGEWPQHF
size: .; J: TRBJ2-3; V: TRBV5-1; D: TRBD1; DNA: TGCGCCAGCAGCGCCGACAGGGTCCGGGCTTTTGGGCAGTATTTT; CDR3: CASSADRVRAFGQYF
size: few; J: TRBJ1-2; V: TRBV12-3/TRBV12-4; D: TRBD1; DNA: TGTGCCAGCAGTTCACTTACGGGACAGGCATACTATGGCTACACCTTC; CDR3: CASSSLTGQAYYGYTF
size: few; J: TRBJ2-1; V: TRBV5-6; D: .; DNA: TGTGCCAGCAGCTTGGTTGGGTCCCCGGGCAGGACATACAATGAGCAGTTCTTC; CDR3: CASSLVGSPGRTYNEQFF
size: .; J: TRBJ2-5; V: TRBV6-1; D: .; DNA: TGTGCCAGCAGACAGGCCGCACACGAGCTGGAGGAGACCCAGTACTTC; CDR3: CASRQAAHELEETQYF
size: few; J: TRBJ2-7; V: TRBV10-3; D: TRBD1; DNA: TGTGCCATCAGTGCCGACAGGGGGCTGATCTACGAGCAGTACTTC; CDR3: CAISADRGLIYEQYF
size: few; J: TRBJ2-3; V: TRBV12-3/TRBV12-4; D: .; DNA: TGTGCCAGCAGTTTAGGCGGGGGCGCCTGGAGAGATACGCAGTATTTT; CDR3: CASSLGGGAWRDTQYF
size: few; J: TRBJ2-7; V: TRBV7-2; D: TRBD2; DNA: TGTGCCAGCAGCTCCAGACTAGCTACCTCCTACGAGCAGTACTTC; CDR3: CASSSRLATSYEQYF
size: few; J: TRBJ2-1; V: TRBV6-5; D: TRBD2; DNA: TGTGCCAGCAGTTACTCGATAGGCGGGGGGATGCCCGGTGAGCAGTTCTTC; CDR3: CASSYSIGGGMPGEQFF
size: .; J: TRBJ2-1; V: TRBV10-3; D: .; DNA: TGTGCCATCAGTGAGCGGTTTCGGCTGGGGAAAACCTACAATGAGCAGTTCTTC; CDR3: CAISERFRLGKTYNEQFF
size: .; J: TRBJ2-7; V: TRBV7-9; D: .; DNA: TGTGCCAGCAAACCCGGGGGCCGTTACGAGCAGTACTTC; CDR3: CASKPGGRYEQYF
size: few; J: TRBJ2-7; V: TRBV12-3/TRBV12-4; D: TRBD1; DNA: TGTGCCAGCAGTACCCACGGGACAGGGGGCTCTGGCGAGCAGTACTTC; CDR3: CASSTHGTGGSGEQYF
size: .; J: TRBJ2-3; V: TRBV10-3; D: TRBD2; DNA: TGTGCCATCAGTTCCGGGACTAGCGGGACAGATACGCAGTATTTT; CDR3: CAISSGTSGTDTQYF
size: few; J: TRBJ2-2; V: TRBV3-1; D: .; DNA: TGTGCCAGCAGCCCTTCAGGAGGAAGCGGGGAGCTGTTTTTT; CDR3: CASSPSGGSGELFF
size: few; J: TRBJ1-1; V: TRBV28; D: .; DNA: TGTGCCAGCAGTTTTACAGGGTCGCAAGCTTTCTTT; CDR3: CASSFTGSQAFF
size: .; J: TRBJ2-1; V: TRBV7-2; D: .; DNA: TGTGCCAGCACCCCCCGTAGGAGCTCCTACAATGAGCAGTTCTTC; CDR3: CASTPRRSSYNEQFF
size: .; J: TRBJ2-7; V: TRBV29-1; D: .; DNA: TGCAGCGTCGCACAGGGATACGAGCAGTACTTC; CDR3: CSVAQGYEQYF
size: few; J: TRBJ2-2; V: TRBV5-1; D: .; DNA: TGCGCCAGCAGCTGGCGAGGGGGGACCGGGGAGCTGTTTTTT; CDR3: CASSWRGGTGELFF
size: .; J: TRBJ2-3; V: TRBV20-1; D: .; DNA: TGCAGTGCTAGCGAGTTAGGGGGGGGCACAGATACGCAGTATTTT; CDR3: CSASELGGGTDTQYF
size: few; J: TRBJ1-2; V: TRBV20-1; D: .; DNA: TGCAGTCCTTCACAGGCGCTTAACTATGGCTACACCTTC; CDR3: CSPSQALNYGYTF
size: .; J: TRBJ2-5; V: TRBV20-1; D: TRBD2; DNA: TGCAGTGCTGGCAAGACTAGCCCTGGGAAGGAGACCCAGTACTTC; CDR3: CSAGKTSPGKETQYF
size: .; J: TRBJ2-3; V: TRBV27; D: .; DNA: TGTGCCAGCAGTTTAGGGAAGGGGACGCAGTATTTT; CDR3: CASSLGKGTQYF